This T cell receptor beta chain was obtained from a study of T cells in Graves' hyperthyroidism and ophthalmopathy. It was RNA transcripts that yielded the amplified TCR beta CDR3 regions. TCR CDR3 underwent first-round RT-PCR with the HTBI primer set. TCRdb ran MiXCR on the multiplex PCR reads and lists one entry per CDR3 protein. Of about 280,000 distinct CDR3 sequences listed, approximately 26% are singletons. This CDR3 has 14 residues. V was clipped by 6 bases and J by 3 bases, with 15 bases between them. Germline V CDR1 and CDR2: LNHDA, SQIVND (reference sequence). The receptor's source is a man aged 35-49 years with Graves' hyperthyroidism that later progressed to Graves' ophthalmopathy. This rearrangement joins TRBV19 to TRBJ2-7, with D hard to call. The sample taken for sequencing was blood. This chain's CDR3 is CASRRRRYSYEQYF. CDR3 nucleotides: TGTGCCAGTAGACGTCGCCGGTACAGCTACGAGCAGTACTTC.